This passage covers 19 T cell receptor beta chains from one sample sequenced in a study of Graves' ophthalmopathy and Graves' hyperthyroidism. Researchers took RNA transcripts and amplified TCR beta CDR3 regions from them. RT-PCR in the first round used HTBI primers; a second-round multiplex PCR followed. MiXCR, run by TCRdb on the multiplex PCR reads, gives a single entry per CDR3 protein. The sample yields over 500,000 distinct CDR3 sequences, 22% seen once. The sample comprised peripheral blood. These receptors were taken from a woman aged 18 to 35 with stable Graves' hyperthyroidism. Some clones in this sample may be carry-over from other donors' samples.

This clonotype was found many times. The chain uses TRBV28 and TRBJ1-1, with TRBD1 matching 10 bases. J gave up 0 bases and V 4 bases, and 14 bases lay outside the gene matches. Germline-derived CDR1 and CDR2 are MDHEN and SYDVKM. The CDR3 consists of 19 residues. The CDR3 loop is CASSSLQLRTGGLNTEAFF. CDR3 in DNA: TGTGCCAGCAGTTCGCTACAGTTGCGGACAGGGGGGTTGAACACTGAAGCTTTCTTT.

In this sample, this clonotype turned up many times. This chain joins TRBV4-1 and TRBJ2-5, with TRBD2 as a possible D gene (6 bases). The CDR3 length is 14 residues. The germline V gene has CDR1 MGHRA and CDR2 YSYEKL. V dropped 7 bases and J dropped 2 bases, with 14 bases sitting between them. Here the CDR3 DNA reads TGCGCCAGCAAGGAGGGCCCCTTACAAGAGACCCAGTACTTC. Protein product: CASKEGPLQETQYF.

This clonotype appeared many times. CDR3 residues: CSVGGASNTGELFF. Here the CDR3 DNA reads TGCAGCGTTGGGGGGGCCTCGAACACCGGGGAGCTGTTTTTT. The chain has TRBV29-1 and TRBJ2-2; D might be TRBD1 or TRBD2, each matching 6 bases. Germline-derived CDR1 and CDR2 are SQVTM and ANQGSEA. The CDR3 is 14 amino acids. Between the trimmed V and J ends, which lost 4 bases and 0 bases, there was a span of 9 bases.

There are many counts of this clonotype. CDR3 DNA: TGCATGTTAGAGGGCAGGGGGAGCTACGAGCAGTACTTC. Protein: CMLEGRGSYEQYF. The rearrangement links TRBV20-1 to TRBJ2-7, with 7 bases that match TRBD1. The germline V gene encodes CDR1 DFQATT and CDR2 SNEGSKA (reference sequence). This CDR3 has 13 amino acids.

This clonotype has ten or more counts. The rearrangement links TRBV18 to TRBJ2-4; no definite D call. V lost 4 bases, J lost 0 bases, and 10 bases lay in between. The germline V gene encodes CDR1 KGHSH and CDR2 LQKENI. CDR3 size: 15 residues. The CDR3 bases are TGTGCCAGCTCACGCGCGGTTTTAGCCAAAAACATTCAGTACTTC. Its protein product is CASSRAVLAKNIQYF.

The chain couples TRBV19 to TRBJ1-5; D is uncertain. The CDR3 covers 12 residues. Trimming took 1 base from V and 7 from J, leaving 5 bases between them. Germline assignment: CDR1 LNHDA and CDR2 SQIVND (reference sequence). CDR3 loop: CASSIVRQPQHF. As DNA, the CDR3 is TGTGCCAGTAGTATAGTGAGACAGCCCCAGCATTTT.

V usage is TRBV6-2 or TRBV6-3 and J usage is TRBJ2-7; D perhaps matches TRBD1 (5 bases). Trimming took off 5 bases at V and 2 bases at J, with 16 bases between the two ends. The CDR3 is made up of 15 amino acids. Germline CDR1 MNHEY, CDR2 SVGEGT. DNA for the CDR3: TGTGCCAGCAGTCATCAACCGAGACAGCCCTACGAGCAGTACTTC. It is translated as CASSHQPRQPYEQYF.

Ten or more counts support this clonotype. The chain carries TRBV28 and TRBJ1-1; no reliable D call. The germline V gene has CDR1 MDHEN and CDR2 SYDVKM. The CDR3 spans 15 residues. V dropped 2 bases and J dropped 0 bases, with 10 bases sitting between them. The CDR3 DNA sequence: TGTGCCAGCAGTTTAAGTATGCGGATGAACACTGAAGCTTTCTTT. Its protein is CASSLSMRMNTEAFF.

The table lists this clonotype with many counts. This chain connects TRBV20-1 to TRBJ1-1, with D possibly being TRBD1 (5 bases). The germline V gene has CDR1 DFQATT and CDR2 SNEGSKA (reference sequence). The ends were cut back, 3 bases at V and 6 bases at J, with 17 bases in the middle. The CDR3 spans 14 residues. The CDR3 loop reads CSASPTDYMAEAFF. The CDR3, as DNA: TGCAGTGCTAGCCCGACAGATTACATGGCTGAAGCTTTCTTT.

The chain couples TRBV4-1 to TRBJ1-2; D unclear. The ends were cut back, 1 base at V and 4 bases at J, with 19 bases in the middle. The CDR3 runs 17 residues. In germline, CDR1 is MGHRA, CDR2 YSYEKL. The CDR3 loop is CASSQAYPQVSVYGYTF. CDR3 DNA: TGCGCCAGCAGCCAAGCATACCCTCAGGTGTCTGTCTATGGCTACACCTTC.

This clonotype was observed at least ten times. The gene calls are TRBV12-3 or TRBV12-4 and TRBJ2-5, with 14 bases that match TRBD2. V trimming: 3 bases; J trimming: 5 bases; junction bases outside the gene matches: 14. CDR3 length: 19 amino acids. For the CDR3, the DNA is TGTGCCAGCAGTTTTGGAATGACTAGCGGGAGGGCCCCACTGGAGACCCAGTACTTC. Encoded protein: CASSFGMTSGRAPLETQYF.

This clonotype was detected ten times or more. The chain employs TRBV6-5 and TRBJ2-7; D gene unclear. CDR3 size: 17 residues. V shed 0 bases and J shed 0 bases, with 15 bases lying between them. Per germline, CDR1 MNHEY and CDR2 SVGAGI. CDR3 DNA: TGTGCCAGCAGTTACTCGATTGCGAGCACCGGCTCCTACGAGCAGTACTTC. Translation: CASSYSIASTGSYEQYF.

This clonotype was picked up many times. The chain couples TRBV11-1 to TRBJ1-5; D perhaps matches TRBD1 (5 bases). This CDR3 spans 16 amino acids. Trimming removed 6 bases at V and 4 bases at J, with 19 bases between. CDR1 is SGHAT, CDR2 FQDESV, per germline (reference sequence). CDR3 nucleotides: TGTGCCAGCAGTCAAGCCGGGACCTTAACGAATCAGCCCCAGCATTTT. Protein sequence: CASSQAGTLTNQPQHF.

This clonotype was seen many times. The gene calls are TRBV20-1 and TRBJ2-5; 8 positions agree with TRBD2. V trimming: 1 base; J trimming: 4 bases; junction bases outside the gene matches: 11. Germline assignment: CDR1 DFQATT and CDR2 SNEGSKA (reference sequence). The CDR3 length is 16 residues. Written as DNA, the CDR3 is TGCAGTGCTAGAGCCTATCTAGCGGGCAAAAGAGAGACCCAGTACTTC. This gives the protein CSARAYLAGKRETQYF.

There are a few counts of this clonotype. V and J are TRBV11-2 and TRBJ2-7; D might be TRBD1 (6 bases). Germline CDR1 reads SGHAT; CDR2 reads FQNNGV. The CDR3 runs 13 residues. The germline V and J ends were trimmed by 6 bases and 5 bases, with 14 bases remaining between them. The CDR3 bases are TGTGCCAGCAGACCGACAGGTTTGAACGAGCAGTACTTC. The encoded protein is CASRPTGLNEQYF.

This clonotype showed up just a few times. The chain employs TRBV4-1 and TRBJ2-7; TRBD2 matches 13 bases. Trimming removed 1 base from V and 6 bases from J; junction bases left unmatched: 15. The CDR3 length is 19 residues. Germline V gene data show CDR1 as MGHRA and CDR2 as YSYEKL. CDR3 in amino acids: CASSQGELAGGPGGREQYF. The DNA of the CDR3 is TGCGCCAGCAGCCAAGGGGAACTAGCGGGAGGGCCAGGGGGTCGCGAGCAGTACTTC.

This clonotype was counted ten times or more. The genes are TRBV6-5 and TRBJ2-5, with a weak D call TRBD1 (5 bases). V was clipped by 8 bases and J by 5 bases, with 30 bases between them. Germline V lookup: CDR1 MNHEY, CDR2 SVGAGI. CDR3 length: 18 residues. CDR3 coding DNA: TGTGCCAGCTCTTACGGCCAGGGCCTAAGGGTAACGTGGGAGACCCAGTACTTC. This gives the protein CASSYGQGLRVTWETQYF.

The chain employs TRBV7-9 and TRBJ2-7, with a weak D call TRBD2 (5 bases). The V gene lost 5 bases and the J gene lost 2 bases, with 19 bases spanning the gap. CDR3 size: 16 residues. Per the germline V gene, CDR1 is SEHNR and CDR2 is FQNEAQ (reference sequence). CDR3 in DNA: TGTGCCAGCAGCCCGCGTGGGAGCCGCCTCACCTACGAGCAGTACTTC. Translation: CASSPRGSRLTYEQYF. Full variable domain (outside the CDR3, taken from reference TRBV7-9 and TRBJ2-7): DTGVSQNPRHKITKRGQNVTFRCDPISEHNRLYWYRQTLGQGPEFLTYFQNEAQLEKSRLLSDRFSAERPKGSFSTLEIQRTEQGDSAMYLCASSPRGSRLTYEQYFGPGTRLTVT.

There are many counts of this clonotype. This chain joins TRBV11-3 and TRBJ1-1; perhaps TRBD1 as D (5 bases). Germline V gene sequence: CDR1 SGHNT, CDR2 YENEEA. This CDR3 has 14 amino acids. V lost 4 bases to trimming and J lost 7 bases, with 16 bases between them. The CDR3 sequence: CASSSPGGGIEAFF. DNA for the CDR3: TGTGCCAGCAGCTCCCCCGGGGGAGGAATTGAAGCTTTCTTT.